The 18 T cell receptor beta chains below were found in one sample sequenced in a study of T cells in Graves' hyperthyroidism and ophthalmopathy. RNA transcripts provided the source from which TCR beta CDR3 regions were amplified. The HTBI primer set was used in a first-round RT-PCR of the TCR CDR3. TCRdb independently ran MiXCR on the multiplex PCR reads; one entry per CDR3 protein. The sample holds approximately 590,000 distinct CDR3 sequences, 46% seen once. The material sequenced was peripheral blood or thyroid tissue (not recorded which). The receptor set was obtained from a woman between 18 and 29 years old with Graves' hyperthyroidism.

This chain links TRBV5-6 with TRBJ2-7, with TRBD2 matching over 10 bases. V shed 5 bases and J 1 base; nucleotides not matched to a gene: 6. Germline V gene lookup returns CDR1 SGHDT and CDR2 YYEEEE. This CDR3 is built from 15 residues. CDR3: CASSSPGLASYEQYF. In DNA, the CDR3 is TGTGCCAGCAGTTCCCCGGGACTAGCGTCCTACGAGCAGTACTTC.

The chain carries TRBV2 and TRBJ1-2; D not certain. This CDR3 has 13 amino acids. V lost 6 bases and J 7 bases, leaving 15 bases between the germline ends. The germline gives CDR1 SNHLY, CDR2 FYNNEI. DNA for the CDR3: TGTGCCAGCAGACGCGAGGGTTTACCTGGCTACACCTTC. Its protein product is CASRREGLPGYTF. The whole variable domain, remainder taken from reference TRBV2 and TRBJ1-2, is EPEVTQTPSHQVTQMGQEVILRCVPISNHLYFYWYRQILGQKVEFLVSFYNNEISEKSEIFDDQFSVERPDGSNFTLKIRSTKLEDSAMYFCASRREGLPGYTFGSGTRLTVV.

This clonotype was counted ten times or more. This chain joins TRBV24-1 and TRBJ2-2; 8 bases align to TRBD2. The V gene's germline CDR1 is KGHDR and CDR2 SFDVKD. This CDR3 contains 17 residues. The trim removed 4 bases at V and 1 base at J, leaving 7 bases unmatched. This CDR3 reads CATSDNPGLVNTGELFF. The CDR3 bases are TGTGCCACCAGTGACAACCCGGGACTAGTGAACACCGGGGAGCTGTTTTTT.

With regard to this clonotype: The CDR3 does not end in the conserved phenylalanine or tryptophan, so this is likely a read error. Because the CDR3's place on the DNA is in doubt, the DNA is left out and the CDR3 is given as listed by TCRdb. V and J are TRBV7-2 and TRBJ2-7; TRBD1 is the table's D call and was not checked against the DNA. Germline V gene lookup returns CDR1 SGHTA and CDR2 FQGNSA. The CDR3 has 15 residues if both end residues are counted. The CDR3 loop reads CASSPQLFRGFEQYL.

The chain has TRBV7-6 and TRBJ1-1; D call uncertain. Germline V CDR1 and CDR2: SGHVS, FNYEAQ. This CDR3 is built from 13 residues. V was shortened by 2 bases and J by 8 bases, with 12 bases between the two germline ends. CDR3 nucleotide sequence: TGTGCCAGCAGCTTATTAGGGAGGTCGGAAGCTTTCTTT. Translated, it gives CASSLLGRSEAFF.

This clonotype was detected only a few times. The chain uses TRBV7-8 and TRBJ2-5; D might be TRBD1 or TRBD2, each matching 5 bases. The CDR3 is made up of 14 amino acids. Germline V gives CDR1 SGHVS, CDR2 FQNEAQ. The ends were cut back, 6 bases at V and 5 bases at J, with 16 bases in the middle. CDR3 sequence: CASSYSAGTETQYF. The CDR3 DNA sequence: TGTGCCAGCAGTTACTCCGCCGGGACCGAGACCCAGTACTTC.

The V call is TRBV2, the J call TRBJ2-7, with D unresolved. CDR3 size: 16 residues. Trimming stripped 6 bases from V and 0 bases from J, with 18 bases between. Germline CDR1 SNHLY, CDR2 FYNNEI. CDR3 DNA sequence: TGTGCCAGCAGCACGACACCGTCGAAGGTCTCCTACGAGCAGTACTTC. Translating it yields CASSTTPSKVSYEQYF.

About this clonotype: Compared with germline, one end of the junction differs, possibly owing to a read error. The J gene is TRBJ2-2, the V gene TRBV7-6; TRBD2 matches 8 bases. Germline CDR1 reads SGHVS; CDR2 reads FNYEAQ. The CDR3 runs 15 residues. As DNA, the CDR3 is TGCGCCAGCAGCCTGACTAGCGAGTACACCGGGGAGCTGTTTTTT. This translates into CASSLTSEYTGELFF.

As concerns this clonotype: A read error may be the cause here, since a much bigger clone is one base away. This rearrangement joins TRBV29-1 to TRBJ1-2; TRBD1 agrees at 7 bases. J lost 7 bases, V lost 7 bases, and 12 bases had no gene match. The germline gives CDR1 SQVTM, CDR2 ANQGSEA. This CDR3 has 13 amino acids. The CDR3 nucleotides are TGCAGCGCCGGGGACAGTTTGTTAGGTGGCTACACCTTC. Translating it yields CSAGDSLLGGYTF.

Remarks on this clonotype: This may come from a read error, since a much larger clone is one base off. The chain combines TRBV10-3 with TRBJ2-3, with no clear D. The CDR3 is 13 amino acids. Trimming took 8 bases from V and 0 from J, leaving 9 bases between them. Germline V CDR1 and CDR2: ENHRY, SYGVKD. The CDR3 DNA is TGTGCCATCGTGTCGACTAGCACAGATACGCAGTATTTT. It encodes CAIVSTSTDTQYF.

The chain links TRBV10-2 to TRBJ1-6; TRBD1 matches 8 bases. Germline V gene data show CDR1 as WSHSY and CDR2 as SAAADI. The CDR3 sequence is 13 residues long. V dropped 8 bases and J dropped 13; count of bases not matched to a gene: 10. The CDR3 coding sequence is TGCGCCAGCGTTCTACAGGGGGGATCCCCCCTCCACTTT. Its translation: CASVLQGGSPLHF.

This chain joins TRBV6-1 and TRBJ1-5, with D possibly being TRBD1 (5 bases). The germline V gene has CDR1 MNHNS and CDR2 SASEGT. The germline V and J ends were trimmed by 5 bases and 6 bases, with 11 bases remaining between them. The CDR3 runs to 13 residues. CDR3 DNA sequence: TGTGCCAGCAGTCAGGGTAGGGTTCAGCCCCAGCATTTT. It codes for CASSQGRVQPQHF.

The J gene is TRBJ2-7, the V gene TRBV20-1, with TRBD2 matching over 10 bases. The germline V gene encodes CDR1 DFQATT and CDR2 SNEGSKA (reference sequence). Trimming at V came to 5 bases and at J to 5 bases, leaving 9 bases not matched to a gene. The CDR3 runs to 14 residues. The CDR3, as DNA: TGCAGTGCTCCGAGCGGGAGGGCCAAGAACGAGCAGTACTTC. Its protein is CSAPSGRAKNEQYF.

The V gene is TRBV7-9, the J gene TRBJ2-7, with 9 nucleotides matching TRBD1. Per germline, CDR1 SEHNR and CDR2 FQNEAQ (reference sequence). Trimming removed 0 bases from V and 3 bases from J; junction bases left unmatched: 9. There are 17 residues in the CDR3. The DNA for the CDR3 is TGTGCCAGCAGCTTAGCGTTTGGTCGGGACAGGGACTACGAGCAGTACTTC. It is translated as CASSLAFGRDRDYEQYF.

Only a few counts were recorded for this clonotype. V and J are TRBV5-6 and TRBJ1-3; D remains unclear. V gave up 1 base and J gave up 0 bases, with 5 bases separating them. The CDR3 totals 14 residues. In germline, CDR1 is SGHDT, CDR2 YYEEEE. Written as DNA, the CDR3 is TGTGCCAGCAGCTTGTATGACTCTGGAAACACCATATATTTT. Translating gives CASSLYDSGNTIYF.

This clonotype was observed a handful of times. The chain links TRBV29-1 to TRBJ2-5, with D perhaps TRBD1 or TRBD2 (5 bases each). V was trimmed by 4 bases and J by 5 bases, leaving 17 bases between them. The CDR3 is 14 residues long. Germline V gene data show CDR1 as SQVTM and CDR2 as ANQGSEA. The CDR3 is CSVGRVGTGETQYF. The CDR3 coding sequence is TGCAGCGTTGGCAGGGTGGGGACCGGGGAGACCCAGTACTTC. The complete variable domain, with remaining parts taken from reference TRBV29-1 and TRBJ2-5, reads SAVISQKPSRDICQRGTSLTIQCQVDSQVTMMFWYRQQPGQSLTLIATANQGSEATYESGFVIDKFPISRPNLTFSTLTVSNMSPEDSSIYLCSVGRVGTGETQYFGPGTRLLVL.

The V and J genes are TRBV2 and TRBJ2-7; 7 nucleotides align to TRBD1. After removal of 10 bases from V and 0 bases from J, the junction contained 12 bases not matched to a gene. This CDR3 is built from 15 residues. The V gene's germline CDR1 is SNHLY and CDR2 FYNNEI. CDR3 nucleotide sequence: TGTGCCACCAACCGCGGAGCAGGGGGCTCCTACGAGCAGTACTTC. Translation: CATNRGAGGSYEQYF.

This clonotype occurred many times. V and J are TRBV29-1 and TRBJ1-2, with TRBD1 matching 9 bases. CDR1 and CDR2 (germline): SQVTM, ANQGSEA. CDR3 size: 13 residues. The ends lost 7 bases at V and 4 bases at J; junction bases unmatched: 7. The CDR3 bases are TGCAGCGATGGACAGGGGACTTCCTATGGCTACACCTTC. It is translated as CSDGQGTSYGYTF.